The present T cell receptor beta chain was sequenced within a study of OX40 agonist ivuxolimab in advanced cancers. About the investigation overall: Ivuxolimab, which targeted the costimulatory receptor OX40 (CD134), was an agonistic, fully human IgG2 monoclonal antibody. Patients were allowed to have had prior anti-PD-1, anti-PD-L1 or anti-CTLA-4 therapy, and 40% to 45% of the dose-escalation patients had been treated with checkpoint inhibitors. In the dose-escalation cohort, around 80% of patients were male, and the mean age was 60 years with a range of roughly 20 to 80. Intravenous ivuxolimab was administered to patients every 2 weeks at six dose levels: 0.01, 0.1, 0.3, 1.5, 3 and 10 mg/kg. The monotherapy dose-escalation portion (N ≈ 55 patients) of the phase I ivuxolimab trial is reported in the paper. The purpose of peripheral TCRbeta sequencing was to test whether ivuxolimab changed TCR sequence diversity and led to clonal T-cell expansion. Partial responses were achieved by three dose-escalation patients, of whom one had hepatocellular carcinoma and two had cutaneous melanoma. Of the roughly 50 dose-escalation patients, hepatocellular carcinoma was present in some 19, melanoma in some 15, renal cell carcinoma in 9 and head and neck cancer in 9. General study outcomes and caveats: After ivuxolimab, more expanded clones were found on average in CD8+ T cells than in CD4+ T cells. Low levels of normalized T-cell clonal expansion were also shown by some nonresponding patients. Antigen specificity was not determined for the clonally expanded peripheral T cells. At doses of 0.1 to 3.0 mg/kg, clonal expansion of both CD4+ and CD8+ T cells in blood was seen between baseline and week 6. Partial responders in the 0.1-3.0 mg/kg groups had among the lowest normalized peripheral clonal expansion, especially among CD8+ T cells.

The trial excluded patients who had a history of autoimmune disease or were on systemic immunosuppression. Peripheral blood for TCR sequencing was drawn from every dose cohort at baseline, at cycle 4 day 1 and at cycle 7 day 1. Samples came from an open-label, multicenter, first-in-human phase I dose-escalation trial of ivuxolimab. Adults with locally advanced or metastatic melanoma, renal cell, hepatocellular, or head and neck squamous cell carcinoma were enrolled in the trial. CD4+ and CD8+ T cells were sorted separately from peripheral blood before TCR sequencing. From its cysteine to its phenylalanine, the CDR3 spans 13 amino acids. The CDR3 DNA has 39 bases and is translated from base 1. The trim is 5 bases for V and 3 bases for J, with a gap of 8 bases between the germline ends. The germline V gene sets CDR1 to MRHNA and CDR2 to SNTAGT. A single count supports this clone. The clone's antigen remains unknown. No base quality values were provided; no much bigger clone lies one nucleotide off.

Genomic DNA was extracted from sorted cells for sequencing of the TCRbeta CDR3 region. The immunoSEQ Assay was used to sequence the TCRbeta CDR3 regions. As stored in TCRdb, this immuneACCESS dataset retains in-frame rearrangements with V and J assigned. A fraction of the clones does not appear; measured against another copy, unresolved V genes explain less than half of the discrepancy, and the remainder lacks a known reason. The sample data list under 50,000 clones, and about 75% of these were observed just once. Approximately 8% of the sample lies in the top ten. The TCR originated in an adult with an advanced solid tumor such as melanoma, head and neck, liver or kidney cancer. The material sequenced was CD4+ or CD8+ T cells sorted from blood, taken in a trial of the OX40 agonist ivuxolimab. The chain couples TRBV6-4 to TRBJ2-1; D gene: possibly TRBD2, on 6 matching bases. The DNA sequence is as follows: TGTGCCAGCAGTCCGGGACTCTACAATGAGCAGTTCTTC. Its translation is CASSPGLYNEQFF.